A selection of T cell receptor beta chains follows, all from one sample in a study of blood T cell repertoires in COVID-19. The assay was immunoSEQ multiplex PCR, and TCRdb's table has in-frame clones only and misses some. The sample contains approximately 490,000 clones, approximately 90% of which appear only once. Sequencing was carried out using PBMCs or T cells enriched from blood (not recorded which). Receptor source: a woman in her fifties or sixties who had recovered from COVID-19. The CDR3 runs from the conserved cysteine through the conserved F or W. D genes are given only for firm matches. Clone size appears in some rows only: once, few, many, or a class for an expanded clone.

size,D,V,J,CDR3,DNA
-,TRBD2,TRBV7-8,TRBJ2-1,CASSSLAGGLHDHEQFF,TGTGCCAGCAGCTCACTAGCGGGGGGCCTCCATGACCATGAGCAGTTCTTC
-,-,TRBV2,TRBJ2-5,CASSEQGGETQYF,TGTGCCAGCAGTGAACAGGGAGGAGAGACCCAGTACTTC
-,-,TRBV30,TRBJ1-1,CAWRLAGVMNTEAFF,TGTGCCTGGAGGCTCGCCGGGGTCATGAACACTGAAGCTTTCTTT
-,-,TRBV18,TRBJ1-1,CASSPTGFTEAFF,TGTGCCAGCTCACCAACAGGGTTTACTGAAGCTTTCTTT
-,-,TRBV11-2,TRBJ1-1,CASSPGHSEAFF,TGTGCCAGCAGCCCGGGACACTCTGAAGCTTTCTTT
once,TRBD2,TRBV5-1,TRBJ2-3,CASSARGGVADTQYF,TGCGCCAGCAGCGCCCGGGGGGGTGTGGCAGATACGCAGTATTTT
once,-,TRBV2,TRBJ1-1,CASSRDSGAFF,TGTGCCAGCAGTCGGGACTCTGGGGCTTTCTTT
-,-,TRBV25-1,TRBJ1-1,CASSGRMTRRSEAFF,TGTGCCAGCAGTGGCCGGATGACTAGACGGTCTGAAGCTTTCTTT
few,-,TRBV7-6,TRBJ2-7,CASSSTPLSSYEQYF,TGTGCCAGCAGCTCAACCCCCCTCAGCTCCTACGAGCAGTACTTC
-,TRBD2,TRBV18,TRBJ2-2,CASSPPSGGASGELFF,TGTGCCAGCTCACCACCTTCCGGGGGGGCCTCCGGGGAGCTGTTTTTT
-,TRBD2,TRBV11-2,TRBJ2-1,CASSWDLAGGFGEQFF,TGTGCCAGCAGCTGGGATCTAGCGGGGGGTTTCGGTGAGCAGTTCTTC
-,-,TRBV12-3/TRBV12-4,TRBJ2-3,CASTTTDTQYF,TGTGCCAGCACTACCACAGATACGCAGTATTTT
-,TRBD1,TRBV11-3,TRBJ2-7,CASSLVATGIYEQYF,TGTGCCAGCAGCTTGGTTGCGACAGGGATTTACGAGCAGTACTTC
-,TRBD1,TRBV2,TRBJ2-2,CASRPTGQTGELFF,TGTGCCAGCAGACCGACAGGGCAAACCGGGGAGCTGTTTTTT
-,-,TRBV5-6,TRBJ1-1,CASSYEPSLNTEAFF,TGTGCCAGCAGCTATGAGCCTTCTCTGAACACTGAAGCTTTCTTT
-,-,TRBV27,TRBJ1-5,CASRKTAGLTNQPQHF,TGTGCCAGCAGGAAAACGGCAGGGCTCACGAATCAGCCCCAGCATTTT
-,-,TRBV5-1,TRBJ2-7,CASSLEDSPEEQYF,TGCGCCAGCAGCTTAGAGGACTCCCCGGAGGAGCAGTACTTC
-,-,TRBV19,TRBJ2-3,CASSLQTSTDTQYF,TGTGCCAGTAGTCTCCAGACTAGCACAGATACGCAGTATTTT
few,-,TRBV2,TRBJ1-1,CASRGDTLNTEAFF,TGTGCCAGCAGGGGGGACACTTTGAACACTGAAGCTTTCTTT
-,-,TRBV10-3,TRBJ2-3,CAISESLGAGNTQYF,TGTGCCATCAGTGAGTCCCTCGGTGCGGGAAATACGCAGTATTTT
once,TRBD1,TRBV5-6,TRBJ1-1,CASSPWGQGVNTEAFF,TGTGCCAGCAGCCCCTGGGGACAGGGAGTGAACACTGAAGCTTTCTTT
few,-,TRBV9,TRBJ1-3,CASSPRDTTSGNTIYF,TGTGCCAGCAGCCCCCGGGACACCACCTCTGGAAACACCATATATTTT
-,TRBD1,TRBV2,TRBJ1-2,CASNPRHSSTGFGGYTF,TGTGCCAGCAATCCTAGACATAGTTCGACAGGGTTTGGTGGCTACACCTTC
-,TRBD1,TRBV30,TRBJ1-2,CAWSGVGQGGYGYTF,TGTGCCTGGAGCGGCGTGGGACAGGGGGGCTATGGCTACACCTTC
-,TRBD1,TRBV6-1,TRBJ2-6,CASSEARGRGVNGANVLTF,TGTGCCAGCAGTGAAGCTAGGGGGCGCGGAGTCAATGGGGCCAACGTCCTGACTTTC
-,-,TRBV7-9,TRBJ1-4,CASSLTQAPNEKLFF,TGTGCCAGCAGCTTAACACAGGCTCCTAATGAAAAACTGTTTTTT
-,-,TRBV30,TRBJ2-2,CAWSEGTSAGELFF,TGTGCCTGGAGCGAGGGGACATCAGCGGGGGAGCTGTTTTTT
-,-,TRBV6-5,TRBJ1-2,CATRQANYGYTF,TGTGCCACCAGACAGGCGAACTATGGCTACACCTTC
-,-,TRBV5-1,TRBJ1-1,CASSSLGGGTEAFF,TGCGCCAGCAGCTCCCTGGGAGGGGGGACTGAAGCTTTCTTT
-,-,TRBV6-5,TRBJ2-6,CATGEGANVLTF,TGTGCCACGGGGGAAGGGGCCAACGTCCTGACTTTC
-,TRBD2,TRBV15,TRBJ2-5,CATSRSGLAGQETQYF,TGTGCCACCAGCAGATCCGGACTAGCGGGACAAGAGACCCAGTACTTC
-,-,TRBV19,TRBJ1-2,CASRGAANYGYTF,TGTGCCAGTAGGGGGGCAGCCAACTATGGCTACACCTTC
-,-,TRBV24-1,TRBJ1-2,CATRDPREGYGYTF,TGTGCCACCAGAGATCCCCGGGAGGGTTATGGCTACACCTTC
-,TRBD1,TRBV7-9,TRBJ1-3,CASSLGGQGHSGNTIYF,TGTGCCAGCAGCTTAGGGGGACAGGGCCACTCTGGAAACACCATATATTTT
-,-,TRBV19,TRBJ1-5,CASSRHYSNQPQHF,TGTGCCAGTAGCCGTCACTATAGCAATCAGCCCCAGCATTTT
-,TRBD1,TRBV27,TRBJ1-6,CASSPSDRGNSPLHF,TGTGCCAGCAGTCCTTCGGACAGGGGGAATTCACCCCTCCACTTT
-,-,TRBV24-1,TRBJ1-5,CATSDPLDYYRDQPQHF,TGTGCCACCAGTGATCCCCTCGACTATTATCGAGATCAGCCCCAGCATTTT
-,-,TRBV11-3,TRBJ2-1,CASSLGEGVYNEQFF,TGTGCCAGCAGCTTAGGTGAGGGTGTCTACAATGAGCAGTTCTTC
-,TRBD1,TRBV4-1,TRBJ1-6,CASSQVQDRVRGSYNSPLHF,TGCGCCAGCAGCCAAGTTCAAGACAGGGTGAGGGGCTCCTATAATTCACCCCTCCACTTT
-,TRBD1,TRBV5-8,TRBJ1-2,CASSPMDREVHGYTF,TGTGCCAGCAGCCCGATGGACAGGGAAGTCCATGGCTACACCTTC
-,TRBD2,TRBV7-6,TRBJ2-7,CASSPASGGSSYEQYF,TGTGCCAGCAGCCCCGCTAGCGGGGGGAGCTCCTACGAGCAGTACTTC
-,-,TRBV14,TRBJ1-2,CASSPLGGRKPNYGYTF,TGTGCCAGCAGCCCTCTGGGGGGTAGGAAACCAAACTATGGCTACACCTTC
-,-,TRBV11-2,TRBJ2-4,CASSLILQGDIQYF,TGTGCCAGCAGCTTAATCTTGCAGGGTGACATTCAGTACTTC
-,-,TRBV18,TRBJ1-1,CASAPKTGTNTEAFF,TGTGCCAGCGCGCCGAAAACAGGGACGAACACTGAAGCTTTCTTT
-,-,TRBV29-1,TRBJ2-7,CSVSTVPYEQYF,TGCAGCGTTTCAACAGTCCCCTACGAGCAGTACTTC
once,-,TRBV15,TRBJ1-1,CATSKGQNTEAFF,TGTGCCACCAGCAAAGGACAGAACACTGAAGCTTTCTTT
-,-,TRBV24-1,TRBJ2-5,CATSGNQETQYF,TGTGCCACCTCAGGAAACCAAGAGACCCAGTACTTC
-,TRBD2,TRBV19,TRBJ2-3,CASSTPSGVSTDTQYF,TGTGCCAGTAGTACGCCTAGCGGGGTCAGCACAGATACGCAGTATTTT
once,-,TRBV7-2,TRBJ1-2,CASSLDGGRGYTF,TGTGCCAGCAGCTTAGATGGGGGGAGAGGCTACACCTTC
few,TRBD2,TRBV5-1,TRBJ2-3,CASSLIPGLAGRTDTQYF,TGCGCCAGCAGCTTGATACCGGGACTAGCGGGGCGGACAGATACGCAGTATTTT
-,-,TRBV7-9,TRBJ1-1,CASSFGAMNTEAFF,TGTGCCAGCAGCTTTGGGGCAATGAACACTGAAGCTTTCTTT
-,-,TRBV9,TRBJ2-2,CASSTSPPGSYTGELFF,TGTGCCAGCAGCACTAGCCCCCCCGGCAGTTACACCGGGGAGCTGTTTTTT
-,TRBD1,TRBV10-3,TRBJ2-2,CAISEPGQGAGELFF,TGTGCCATCAGTGAACCCGGCCAGGGGGCCGGGGAGCTGTTTTTT
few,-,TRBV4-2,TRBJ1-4,CASSQDRDSRGEKLFF,TGTGCCAGCAGCCAAGATCGCGACAGCCGAGGCGAAAAACTGTTTTTT
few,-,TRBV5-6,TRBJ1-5,CASSFGGREDQPQHF,TGTGCCAGCAGCTTTGGAGGGAGGGAGGATCAGCCCCAGCATTTT
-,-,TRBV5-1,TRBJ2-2,CASSLAGLLNTGELFF,TGCGCCAGCAGCTTGGCCGGTCTCTTGAACACCGGGGAGCTGTTTTTT
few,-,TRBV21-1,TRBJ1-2,CASSKGQFYYGYTF,TGTGCCAGCAGCAAAGGACAGTTCTACTATGGCTACACCTTC
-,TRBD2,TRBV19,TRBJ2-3,CASSIPASGGHTDTQYF,TGTGCCAGTAGTATTCCGGCTAGCGGGGGGCACACAGATACGCAGTATTTT
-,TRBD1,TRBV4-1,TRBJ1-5,CASSQATGGVSNQPQHF,TGCGCCAGCAGCCAAGCTACAGGGGGAGTGAGCAATCAGCCCCAGCATTTT